Each of the 20 T cell receptor beta chains below was sequenced from the same sample in a study of T cell repertoires in aging, cancer and after chemotherapy. Rearranged V-D-J TRB sequences were amplified with a mixed TRB-A/B primer pool. MiXCR, run by TCRdb on the multiplex PCR reads, gives a single entry per CDR3 protein. The table shows nearly 2,500 distinct CDR3 sequences, with approximately 25% occurring only once. The template was genomic DNA from peripheral blood, not RNA. Sequencing used blood. These receptors came from a human donor with a solid tumor.

In this sample, this clonotype turned up a few times. V and J are TRBV19 and TRBJ1-1, with 8 bases matching TRBD1. The germline V gene has CDR1 LNHDA and CDR2 SQIVND (reference sequence). V was pared by 6 bases and J by 1 base, with 4 bases of the junction left unmatched. The CDR3 has 14 amino acids. CDR3 residues: CASRTQGGNTEAFF. The CDR3 DNA sequence: TGTGCCAGTAGAACACAGGGGGGGAACACTGAAGCTTTCTTT. The entire variable domain, with the rest obtained from reference TRBV19 and TRBJ1-1, is as follows: DGGITQSPKYLFRKEGQNVTLSCEQNLNHDAMYWYRQDPGQGLRLIYYSQIVNDFQKGDIAEGYSVSREKKESFPLTVTSAQKNPTAFYLCASRTQGGNTEAFFGQGTRLTVV.

This clonotype is medium-sized (0.01 to 0.1%) in the sample. CDR3: CSATRTSQETQYF. Here the CDR3 DNA reads TGCAGTGCAACTCGGACTTCGCAAGAGACCCAGTACTTC. The V gene is TRBV20-1, the J gene TRBJ2-5; a possible D gene is TRBD2 (5 bases). Germline CDR1 and CDR2: DFQATT and SNEGSKA (reference sequence). This CDR3 is built from 13 residues. The V end lost 6 bases, the J end lost 2 bases, and 13 bases lay between the germline ends.

By proportion, this clonotype is medium-sized. This rearrangement joins TRBV6-2 or TRBV6-3 to TRBJ2-7; TRBD1 is a possible D gene (5 bases). CDR3 length: 12 residues. Per germline, CDR1 MNHEY and CDR2 SVGEGT. Trimming took 5 bases from V and 2 from J, leaving 7 bases between them. CDR3 sequence (DNA): TGTGCCAGCAGTAACAGGCCCTACGAGCAGTACTTC. This encodes CASSNRPYEQYF.

The rearrangement links TRBV20-1 to TRBJ2-2; 7 bases line up with TRBD2. Per the germline V gene, CDR1 is DFQATT and CDR2 is SNEGSKA (reference sequence). Trimming cost V 0 bases and J 3 bases; bases outside gene matches: 10. This CDR3 region has 17 residues. CDR3 sequence: CSARDLEGGPHTGELFF. CDR3 in DNA: TGCAGTGCTAGAGATCTGGAGGGAGGGCCGCACACCGGGGAGCTGTTTTTT.

This clonotype has a handful of counts. The V gene is TRBV5-6, the J gene TRBJ2-1; the D gene is possibly TRBD2 (6 bases). V was clipped by 1 base and J by 9 bases, with 17 bases between them. This CDR3 has 15 residues. Germline CDR1 and CDR2: SGHDT and YYEEEE. CDR3 region: CASSLFRGKIGEQFF. As DNA, the CDR3 is TGTGCCAGCAGCTTGTTCCGCGGGAAGATTGGTGAGCAGTTCTTC.

Only one count was recorded for this clonotype. Possible read error: a much larger clone is one base away. The chain combines TRBV19 with TRBJ1-2; D is ambiguous. The CDR3 length is 12 residues. Per germline, CDR1 LNHDA and CDR2 SQIVND (reference sequence). V was cut by 3 bases and J by 8 bases, with 10 bases left in between. The CDR3 spells CASSIVMEGYTF. CDR3 nucleotide sequence: TGTGCCAGTAGTATTGTGATGGAGGGCTACACCTTC.

The gene calls are TRBV20-1 and TRBJ2-2; 8 bases line up with TRBD1. The junction had 7 bases not matched to a gene; V was cut back by 1 base and J by 3 bases. Germline assignment: CDR1 DFQATT and CDR2 SNEGSKA (reference sequence). This CDR3 region has 16 residues. The CDR3 bases are TGCAGTGCTAGAGTAGGTGACAGGGGCGACACCGGGGAGCTGTTTTTT. The encoded protein is CSARVGDRGDTGELFF.

This chain joins TRBV4-1 and TRBJ2-6; D possibly corresponds to TRBD1 (5 bases). Germline CDR1 is MGHRA and CDR2 is YSYEKL. Trimming took 5 bases from V and 0 from J, leaving 14 bases between them. The CDR3 loop spans 17 amino acids. The CDR3 DNA follows: TGCGCCAGCAGCTCAATGACAGCTTCCTCTGGGGCCAACGTCCTGACTTTC. Its protein product is CASSSMTASSGANVLTF.

Only a few counts were recorded for this clonotype. As DNA, the CDR3 is TGTGCCAGCAGCTTAGCGGAGGGATTCAATCAGCCCCAGCATTTT. The encoded protein is CASSLAEGFNQPQHF. The V and J genes are TRBV7-9 and TRBJ1-5; no reliable D call. The V and J ends lost 0 bases and 3 bases respectively, with 9 bases between them. The length of the CDR3 is 15 residues. Germline CDR1 reads SEHNR; CDR2 reads FQNEAQ (reference sequence).

The genes are TRBV19 and TRBJ2-7; D perhaps matches TRBD2 (5 bases). V was pared by 9 bases and J by 2 bases, with 11 bases between. Per the germline V gene, CDR1 is LNHDA and CDR2 is SQIVND (reference sequence). CDR3 length: 12 residues. The CDR3 loop reads CASSEAAYEQYF. CDR3 DNA sequence: TGTGCCAGCAGTGAAGCGGCCTACGAGCAGTACTTC.

This clonotype was seen a few times. This chain uses TRBV7-2 with TRBJ2-7, with TRBD2 matching 7 bases. The CDR3 covers 14 residues. Trimming at V came to 4 bases and at J to 2 bases, leaving 5 bases not matched to a gene. Germline V gene lookup returns CDR1 SGHTA and CDR2 FQGNSA. The CDR3 sequence: CASSSNSGAYEQYF. CDR3 coding DNA: TGTGCCAGCAGCTCCAACAGCGGGGCCTACGAGCAGTACTTC.

The V and J genes are TRBV5-3 and TRBJ2-5; D gene ambiguous. TRBV5-3 is classed as an ORF, of uncertain function. Trimming pared 10 bases from V and 1 base from J, leaving 2 bases between. The CDR3 loop spans 9 amino acids. The CDR3 DNA follows: TGTGCCCGCCAAGAGACCCAGTACTTC. Its translation: CARQETQYF.

Only a few counts were recorded for this clonotype. The chain has TRBV24-1 and TRBJ2-1; 7 nucleotides agree with TRBD1. This CDR3 is 14 amino acids long. Germline loops: CDR1 KGHDR, CDR2 SFDVKD. Losses at the gene ends were 3 bases for V and 6 bases for J; bases not matched to a gene: 4. CDR3 DNA sequence: TGTGCCACCAGTGATCCCGGACAGGTCAATGAGCAGTTCTTC. Its translation: CATSDPGQVNEQFF.

The table lists this clonotype with a few counts. The gene calls are TRBV5-4 and TRBJ2-6; TRBD1 might be the D (6 bases). The V and J ends lost 0 bases and 0 bases respectively, with 10 bases between them. The CDR3 consists of 17 residues. The germline V gene encodes CDR1 SGHNT and CDR2 YYREEE (reference sequence). The CDR3 spells CASSLGYRDSGANVLTF. The CDR3 nucleotides are TGTGCCAGCAGCTTGGGGTACAGGGACTCTGGGGCCAACGTCCTGACTTTC.

This chain links TRBV6-6 with TRBJ2-5; D might be TRBD2 (6 bases). CDR3 length equals 14 residues. Germline CDR1 is MNHNY and CDR2 is SVGAGI (reference sequence). V was cut by 10 bases and J by 3 bases, with 18 bases left in between. The CDR3 DNA reads TGTGCCACCTCCCTAACCGGGACTGAAGAGACCCAGTACTTC. This sequence encodes CATSLTGTEETQYF.

This clonotype was counted between two and nine times. The chain carries TRBV13 and TRBJ2-2; D might be TRBD2 (6 bases). The germline CDR1 and CDR2 sequences are PRHDT and FYEKMQ (reference sequence). The CDR3 totals 16 residues. Trimming cost V 3 bases and J 0 bases, with 11 bases left between them. The CDR3: CASSFRGGPNTGELFF. The DNA for the CDR3 is TGTGCCAGCAGCTTTAGGGGAGGCCCGAACACCGGGGAGCTGTTTTTT.

This clonotype was seen a handful of times. J is TRBJ1-6 and V is TRBV6-2 or TRBV6-3; no firm D call. The CDR3 length is 12 residues. Trimming stripped 2 bases from V and 10 bases from J, with 6 bases between. The germline V gene encodes CDR1 MNHEY and CDR2 SVGEGT. The CDR3 here is CASSYTESPLHF. The CDR3 nucleotides are TGTGCCAGCAGTTACACGGAATCACCCCTCCACTTT.

Of note for this clonotype: At one end the junction does not follow the germline gene, possibly because of a read error. This chain uses TRBV4-1 with TRBJ1-6; D gene unclear. The CDR3 is made up of 14 amino acids. Germline V gene data show CDR1 as MGHRA and CDR2 as YSYEKL. The CDR3 DNA reads TGCGCCAGGAGCCAAGAAGCTAAGGGTTCACCCCTCCACTTT. It specifies CARSQEAKGSPLHF.

The V gene is TRBV12-3 or TRBV12-4, the J gene TRBJ1-2; D not certain. V was shortened by 4 bases and J by 8 bases, with 14 bases between the two germline ends. CDR3 length equals 13 residues. The CDR3: CASSYRAQSGYTF. Here the CDR3 DNA reads TGTGCCAGCAGTTACAGAGCACAATCAGGCTACACCTTC.

In this sample, this clonotype is large. The chain carries TRBV29-1 and TRBJ2-3; TRBD2 matches at 7 bases. The CDR3 has 15 residues. The ends lost 3 bases at V and 3 bases at J; junction bases unmatched: 9. The germline V gene encodes CDR1 SQVTM and CDR2 ANQGSEA. CDR3 in amino acids: CSVEGGGLGTDTQYF. The CDR3 DNA sequence: TGCAGCGTTGAGGGGGGAGGGCTGGGGACAGATACGCAGTATTTT.